This T cell receptor (beta chain) is from a study of response to subunit inactivated influenza vaccine. Points from the study as a whole: The authors put forward the suggestion that each seasonal influenza vaccination may bring in only a limited number of new T cells.

Via MiXCR, TCRdb re-called the RT-PCR reads, giving one row per CDR3 protein. The data show about 540,000 distinct CDR3 sequences, with 20% to 25% seen just once and 2.5% to 3.5% held by the top ten. With regard to this clonotype: Its antigen is unidentified.

The CDR3 is made up of 16 amino acids. V was pared by 3 bases and J by 2 bases, with 14 bases between. The germline V gene has CDR1 SGHTA and CDR2 FQGNSA. These same data were also listed under a study on T cells expressing NK-cell markers. That work adds: Production of TCR beta cDNA relied on 5'RACE template switching with UMIs. In several experiments, sorting was confined to alpha-beta TCR T cells through use of an anti-gamma-delta TCR antibody.

The receptor's source is a man in his fifties who received an inactivated influenza vaccine. The specimen was CD4+ T cells sorted from PBMCs, collected 11 to 12 days after vaccination. V and J are TRBV7-2 and TRBJ1-5, with D hard to call. The CDR3 spells CASSLDAISGNQPQHF. CDR3 sequence (DNA): TGTGCCAGCAGCTTGGACGCGATAAGTGGCAATCAGCCCCAGCATTTT.